The rows below give T cell receptor beta chains drawn from one sample of a study of cytomegalovirus exposure and HLA in healthy donors. Clones were sequenced by immunoSEQ multiplex PCR, and TCRdb holds only the in-frame ones, with some missing. The data contain about 220,000 clones, 75% to 95% of them singletons. Specimen: PBMCs. The source of these receptors is a woman aged 18-35 years in good health and CMV-seronegative. The CDR3 runs from the conserved cysteine through the conserved F or W. The order of the fields is V gene, clone size, CDR3 protein. Size is stated for part of the rows, as once, few or many counts, or as a class when the clone is expanded.

TRBV6-1 | - | CASSSRDSSYEQYF
TRBV25-1 | - | CASSWGPGGYTF
TRBV27 | - | CASSLAGAGNTIYF
TRBV10-1 | - | CASSESGRVADTQYF
TRBV15 | - | CATSRVEGARGNQPQHF
TRBV7-8 | - | CASSLNPLSSYEQYF
TRBV11-3 | once | CASSFGTLNNEQFF
TRBV12-5 | - | CASGWYYPPISVYEQYF
TRBV6-5 | once | CASSRDTPGNTIYF
TRBV2 | - | CASVSGQAQAYGYTF
TRBV6-6 | - | CASRTHNRGTSYEQYF
TRBV13 | - | CASSLGKGAATDTQYF
TRBV7-6 | - | CASSSDRERYEQYF
TRBV11-3 | - | CASSVDRDTDTQYF
TRBV7-9 | - | CASSLEVGSAEAFF
TRBV5-1 | - | CASSPRDSGRAQDTQYF
TRBV10-3 | - | CAISGQKDSNQPQHF
TRBV6-5 | - | CASTTGERSYEQYF
TRBV28 | - | CATIRQGWAFF
TRBV10-1 | - | CASSEAGGLGEQYF
TRBV9 | - | CASSAATGLYGYTF
TRBV30 | - | CAWSVSRGWTEAFF
TRBV27 | - | CASSLTGAYEQYF
TRBV28 | - | CASGDRDTF